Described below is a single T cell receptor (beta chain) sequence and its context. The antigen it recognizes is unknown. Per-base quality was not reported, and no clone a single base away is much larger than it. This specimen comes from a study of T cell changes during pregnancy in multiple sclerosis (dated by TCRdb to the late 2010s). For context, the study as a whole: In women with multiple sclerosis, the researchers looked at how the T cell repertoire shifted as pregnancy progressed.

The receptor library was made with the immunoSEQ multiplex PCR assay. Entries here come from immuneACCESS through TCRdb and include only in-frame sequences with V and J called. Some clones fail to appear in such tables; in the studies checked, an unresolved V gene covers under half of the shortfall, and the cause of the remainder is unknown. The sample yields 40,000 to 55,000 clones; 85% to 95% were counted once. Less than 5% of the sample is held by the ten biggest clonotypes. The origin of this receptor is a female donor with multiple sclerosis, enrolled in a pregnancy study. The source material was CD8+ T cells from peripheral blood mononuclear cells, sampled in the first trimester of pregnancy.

CDR3 loop: CSVGQPATEAFF. The DNA sequence reads TGCAGCGTTGGACAGCCAGCCACTGAAGCTTTCTTT. The sequence is built from TRBV29-1 and TRBJ1-1; perhaps TRBD1 is the D gene, with 5 bases matching. The CDR3 covers 12 residues, taking in both the cysteine and the phenylalanine. Kept here is only the CDR3 DNA, which spans 36 bases and is read in frame from base 1. The germline V gene specifies SQVTM as CDR1 and ANQGSEA as CDR2. V is clipped by 4 bases and J by 4 bases, and the sequence between their germline boundaries is 10 bases long.